These 16 T cell receptor beta chains originate from one sample sequenced in a study of type 1 regulatory T cells. TCRdb re-derived calls from the reads in MiXCR, one entry per CDR3 protein. The sample holds approximately 19,000 distinct CDR3 sequences, 10% seen once. Sequenced material: CD4+ T cells, either the whole sample or a sorted fraction (not recorded which). These receptors came from a human donor in good health.

On this clonotype: This may be a read error: a much more frequent sequence differs by one nucleotide. This chain connects TRBV4-1 to TRBJ1-2; TRBD1 might be the D (5 bases). CDR3 length: 14 residues. V lost 0 bases and J lost 4, with 9 bases in between. Per the germline V gene, CDR1 is MGHRA and CDR2 is YSYEKL. The CDR3 DNA follows: TGCGCCAGCAGCCAAGATCTGGGACCCTATGGCTACACCTTC. Translating gives CASSQDLGPYGYTF.

Concerning this clonotype itself: One junction end does not reproduce the germline sequence, and a read error may be involved. The rearrangement uses TRBV7-2 and TRBJ1-2; possible D gene TRBD1, 5 bases. Germline CDR1 reads SGHTA; CDR2 reads FQGNSA. The CDR3 extends over 14 amino acids. The CDR3 here is CANSQGRSVLGYTF. The CDR3, as DNA: TGTGCCAACAGCCAGGGTAGGAGTGTGCTTGGCTACACCTTC. Together with reference TRBV7-2 and TRBJ1-2, the CDR3 gives the full variable domain: GAGVSQSPSNKVTEKGKDVELRCDPISGHTALYWYRQSLGQGLEFLIYFQGNSAPDKSGLPSDRFSAERTGGSVSTLTIQRTQQEDSAVYLCANSQGRSVLGYTFGSGTRLTVV.

This clonotype was recorded at least ten times. The CDR3 region has the DNA TGTGCCAGCAGTGGGACAGGGGTCGGGCAGCCCCAGCATTTT. This sequence encodes CASSGTGVGQPQHF. This sequence joins TRBV2 and TRBJ1-5, with TRBD1 identical over 9 bases. Germline V gives CDR1 SNHLY, CDR2 FYNNEI. Trimming at V came to 4 bases and at J to 7 bases, leaving 5 bases not matched to a gene. The CDR3 loop spans 14 amino acids.

The chain joins TRBV5-8 to TRBJ1-5, with D perhaps TRBD1 (5 bases). Germline V gene data show CDR1 as SGHTS and CDR2 as YDEGEE. The CDR3 runs to 16 residues. V was trimmed by 4 bases and J by 4 bases, leaving 18 bases between them. CDR3 DNA sequence: TGTGCCAGCAGCCGGGAAACAGGTGGTGGAAATCAGCCCCAGCATTTT. Translated, it gives CASSRETGGGNQPQHF.

This clonotype came up many times. As DNA, the CDR3 is TGCAGCGTTGAAGACCCACCCACGGGCTACACCTTC. It is translated as CSVEDPPTGYTF. The gene calls are TRBV29-1 and TRBJ1-2; D unresolved. In germline, CDR1 is SQVTM, CDR2 ANQGSEA. The CDR3 is 12 residues long. V gave up 0 bases and J gave up 8 bases, with 10 bases separating them.

There are a few counts of this clonotype. This sequence joins TRBV6-2 or TRBV6-3 and TRBJ2-1, with D possibly matching TRBD2 (6 bases). This CDR3 is built from 18 residues. CDR1 MNHEY and CDR2 SVGEGT come from the germline V gene. V shed 4 bases and J shed 7 bases, with 26 bases lying between them. The DNA of the CDR3 is TGTGCCAGCAGTTTTAATTTGAGGGCGGGACTCGGCGAAAATGAGCAGTTCTTC. It is translated as CASSFNLRAGLGENEQFF.

This clonotype rates as medium-sized. The chain uses TRBV20-1 and TRBJ2-7, with D unclear. V was clipped by 6 bases and J by 2 bases, with 14 bases between them. Germline V gene data show CDR1 as DFQATT and CDR2 as SNEGSKA (reference sequence). The CDR3 runs 13 residues. The CDR3 is CSAPKDGAYEQYF. The CDR3 DNA sequence: TGCAGTGCCCCAAAGGACGGAGCCTACGAGCAGTACTTC.

This clonotype came up many times. The rearrangement uses TRBV7-8 and TRBJ1-5; D is ambiguous. CDR3 length: 12 residues. V gave up 1 base and J gave up 6 bases, with 4 bases separating them. Germline CDR1 and CDR2: SGHVS and FQNEAQ. CDR3 DNA: TGTGCCAGCAGCTTAGTAAGTCAGCCCCAGCATTTT. Translating gives CASSLVSQPQHF.

Many counts were recorded for this clonotype. The rearrangement links TRBV20-1 to TRBJ2-1; possible D gene TRBD2, 5 bases. V lost 2 bases and J lost 8, with 22 bases in between. The CDR3 runs 16 residues. Germline lookup yields CDR1 DFQATT and CDR2 SNEGSKA (reference sequence). In DNA, the CDR3 is TGCAGTGCTAGACGCTCCCGGCGCAGTGTGGGAGATGAGCAGTTCTTC. As protein: CSARRSRRSVGDEQFF.

This clonotype appeared many times. The rearrangement uses TRBV27 and TRBJ2-5; D uncertain. This CDR3 spans 15 amino acids. Germline-derived CDR1 and CDR2 are MNHEY and SMNVEV (reference sequence). V dropped 0 bases and J dropped 0 bases, with 8 bases sitting between them. CDR3 bases: TGTGCCAGCAGTTTATCCGCCGGACACCAAGAGACCCAGTACTTC. Amino acids: CASSLSAGHQETQYF.

CDR3 residues: CASSLAAHSYNEQFF. The CDR3 coding sequence is TGTGCCAGCAGCTTAGCGGCCCACTCCTACAATGAGCAGTTCTTC. V gene TRBV7-3 combines with J gene TRBJ2-1; D unresolved. The CDR3 extends over 15 amino acids. The V end was cut by 2 bases, the J end by 0 bases, with 8 bases between. Germline V CDR1 and CDR2: SGHTA, FQGTGA.

This clonotype is termed medium-sized. V gene TRBV7-6 combines with J gene TRBJ1-1; D may be TRBD1 (5 bases). The germline V gene encodes CDR1 SGHVS and CDR2 FNYEAQ. The V end lost 5 bases, the J end lost 1 base, and 14 bases lay between the germline ends. The CDR3 loop spans 15 amino acids. The CDR3 coding sequence is TGTGCCAGCAGCCCCGGCTACGGGGCGAACACTGAAGCTTTCTTT. Its protein is CASSPGYGANTEAFF.

The chain links TRBV10-3 to TRBJ1-1, with 8 bases matching TRBD1. This CDR3 comprises 16 residues. Germline CDR1 reads ENHRY; CDR2 reads SYGVKD. Trimming at V came to 2 bases and at J to 4 bases, leaving 9 bases not matched to a gene. CDR3 coding DNA: TGTGCCATCAGTGAGGGACAGGGAACGGTTGGCACTGAAGCTTTCTTT. Translated: CAISEGQGTVGTEAFF.

In its sample, this clonotype was seen many times. This chain links TRBV2 with TRBJ2-7; D gene unclear. Trimming stripped 6 bases from V and 2 bases from J, with 14 bases between. Germline V gene lookup returns CDR1 SNHLY and CDR2 FYNNEI. The CDR3 has 14 residues. The CDR3 loop reads CASSAGPSPYEQYF. CDR3 coding DNA: TGTGCCAGCAGCGCCGGGCCCTCCCCCTACGAGCAGTACTTC.

This clonotype was seen only a few times. The genes are TRBV20-1 and TRBJ2-1; D possibly matches TRBD1 or TRBD2 (6 bases each). Trimming removed 4 bases at V and 3 bases at J, with 13 bases between. This CDR3 comprises 14 residues. Per the germline V gene, CDR1 is DFQATT and CDR2 is SNEGSKA (reference sequence). The CDR3 loop reads CSANPGDIYNEQFF. Here the CDR3 DNA reads TGCAGTGCTAACCCGGGGGACATCTACAATGAGCAGTTCTTC.

This chain uses TRBV29-1 with TRBJ2-7; D is unresolved. Trimming removed 4 bases at V and 3 bases at J, with 10 bases between. Germline CDR1 reads SQVTM; CDR2 reads ANQGSEA. This CDR3 is built from 12 residues. Written as DNA, the CDR3 is TGCAGCGTTGGATTCGTCCGCTACGAGCAGTACTTC. It yields the protein CSVGFVRYEQYF.